This T cell receptor beta chain stems from a study of PD-1 blockade in classical Hodgkin lymphoma (dated by TCRdb to 2020 to 2022). Background for the entire study: Nivolumab dosing was 3 mg/kg intravenously every 2 weeks, continuing until either disease progression or unacceptable toxicity. The study used CyTOF and TCR beta sequencing to define a peripheral blood immune signature of response to PD-1 blockade in classical Hodgkin lymphoma. Broad study findings and their caveats: Among trial patients, those achieving complete response had baseline diversity similar to that of newly diagnosed patients, while diversity was significantly lower in partial responders and progressors. Only a single clinical trial cohort was studied, and what caused the repertoire differences, possibly disease activity or prior therapy, remained undefined. Baseline TCR diversity was reported to be lower in newly diagnosed patients than in healthy donors, and even lower in relapsed/refractory patients. By C4D1, a significant rise was seen in CD4+ TCR diversity but not in CD8+ TCR diversity (p=0.0027 vs p=0.16), and the rise was most apparent among complete responders (p=0.02). Lower diversity was observed in patients in whom nivolumab was started less than 1 year after ASCT, and these patients were excluded from later analyses so that confounding by immune reconstitution would be avoided.

Genomic DNA was isolated using the Qiagen DNeasy kit from unsorted PBMCs as well as from negatively selected CD4+ and CD8+ fractions. TCR beta CDR3 regions were amplified by immunoSEQ multiplex PCR using primers annealing to V and J segments. A synthetic immune receptor repertoire was used to minimize amplification bias, and any remaining bias was removed computationally after sequencing. The paper's processing steps were these. Custom Python scripts were used to quantify repertoire diversity as the Shannon entropy index. Unsorted, CD4+ and CD8+ repertoires were analyzed separately, except for combined analyses in which CD4+ and CD8+ sequences were merged in silico. A clone was considered expanded if an increase in frequency of at least 2-fold after treatment relative to C1D1 was found, and a pseudocount of 0.5 was applied to clones undetected at baseline. Singleton clones were defined as clones with 0 or 1 copy at C1D1, and non-singleton clones were defined as clones with 2 or more copies. By matching protein sequences in sorted samples from the same patient, clones expanded in unsorted samples were annotated as CD4+, CD8+ or unknown. Wilcoxon tests on paired samples were used to test changes in diversity from C1D1 to C4D1. Sourced from immuneACCESS, this table was stored by TCRdb with only in-frame sequences that have V and J called. A share of the clones is absent; for the studies checked, an unresolved V gene accounts for under half, and the remainder has no known explanation. That table supplies the V and J calls and clone size; D and trimming were determined from the DNA. The sample data list approximately 20,000 clones, and 80% of these were observed just once. About a sixth of the sample is in the top ten clones.

The germline V gene specifies SGHRS as CDR1 and YFSETQ as CDR2. The CDR3 sequence holds 12 residues, the cysteine and phenylalanine included. Just CDR3 DNA is preserved here, 36 bases in frame from base 1. The junction carries 8 bases between V and J, which are trimmed by 4 bases and 5 bases respectively. In the case of this clone: Its recognized antigen is unknown. No clone much larger than this one lies a single base away; base qualities are absent.

This specimen's time point label, per the study, means: cycle 2 day 1 (C2D1) of nivolumab. All trial patients had relapsed after autologous stem cell transplantation, with cohorts A, B and C differing in prior brentuximab vedotin exposure. The trial cohort comprised about 60 patients with relapsed/refractory classical Hodgkin lymphoma whose best overall responses were complete response, partial response or progressive disease. Single-agent nivolumab was administered to trial patients in the multi-cohort phase II CheckMate 205 trial. An independent review committee assessed best overall response using the 2007 International Working Group response criteria. Trial PBMCs were obtained immediately prior to nivolumab initiation (C1D1) and on therapy at cycle 2 day 1 and cycle 4 day 1. Peripheral blood was collected in 8 mL Vacutainer Cell Preparation Tubes, from which PBMCs were isolated by centrifugation and then cryopreserved.

Sequences were derived from peripheral blood mononuclear cells (PBMCs), sampled before the second cycle of nivolumab. The chain employs TRBV5-1 and TRBJ2-3; too little of a D gene remains to name it. This TCR was sampled from a human donor with classical Hodgkin lymphoma. The sequenced DNA is TGCGCCAGCAGCGCGTCCGGAGATACGCAGTATTTT. The translation is CASSASGDTQYF. Beyond the CDR3, the reference TRBV5-1 and TRBJ2-3 genes provide the residues; the full variable domain reads: KAGVTQTPRYLIKTRGQQVTLSCSPISGHRSVSWYQQTPGQGLQFLFEYFSETQRNKGNFPGRFSGRQFSNSRSEMNVSTLELGDSALYLCASSASGDTQYFGPGTRLTVL.